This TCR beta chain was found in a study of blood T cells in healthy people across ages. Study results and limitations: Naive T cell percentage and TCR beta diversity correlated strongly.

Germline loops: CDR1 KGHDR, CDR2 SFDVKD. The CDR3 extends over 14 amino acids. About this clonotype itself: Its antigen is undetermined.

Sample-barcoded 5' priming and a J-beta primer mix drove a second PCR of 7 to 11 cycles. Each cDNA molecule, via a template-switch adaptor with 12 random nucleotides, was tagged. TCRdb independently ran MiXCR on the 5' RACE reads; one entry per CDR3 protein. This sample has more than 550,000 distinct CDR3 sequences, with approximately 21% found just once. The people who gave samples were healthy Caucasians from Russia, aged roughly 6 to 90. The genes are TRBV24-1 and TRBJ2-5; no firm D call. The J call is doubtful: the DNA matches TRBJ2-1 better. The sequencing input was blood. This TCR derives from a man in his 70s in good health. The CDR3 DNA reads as TGTGCCACCTCACGAGAGAACTCCTACAATGAGCAGTTCTTC. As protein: CATSRENSYNEQFF.